This TCR beta chain was recorded in a study of long-term antiretroviral therapy in people with HIV. Every donor had one or more pre-ART and two or more post-ART PBMC samples. About this clone itself: Its cognate antigen is unknown.

Findings of the study overall: Despite increasing after ART, diversity remained lower than that of transplant donor controls.

J lost 3 bases, V lost 0 bases, and 6 bases had no gene match. This CDR3 region has 16 residues. Germline-derived CDR1 and CDR2 are GTSNPN and SVGIG (reference sequence). Runs used v3.0 of the immunoSEQ assay and were done at survey level. The table came from immunoSEQ multiplex PCR; TCRdb's copy has only in-frame clones and leaves some out. The sample lists about 27,000 clones; more than 80% were seen once. This chain connects TRBV30 to TRBJ2-1; TRBD2 matches at 9 bases. The source is a man aged 35 to 55 with HIV. Sequenced here: unsorted PBMCs, sampled 3 years after starting antiretroviral therapy. CDR3 coding DNA: TGTGCCTGGAGTGTATTCGGTAGCGGGAGCTACAATGAGCAGTTCTTC. This encodes CAWSVFGSGSYNEQFF.